These 14 T cell receptor beta chains were all obtained from the same sample, sequenced in a study of blood T cell repertoires in COVID-19. Here immunoSEQ multiplex PCR was the method, and the copy in TCRdb shows in-frame clones only, minus some. The sample lists roughly 300,000 clones; more than 85% were seen once. The sample consisted of PBMCs or T cells enriched from blood (not recorded which). These receptors came from a woman aged 25 to 45 who had recovered from COVID-19.

The chain has TRBV7-2 and TRBJ1-2; 12 nucleotides align to TRBD1. The CDR3 is 16 residues long. Germline V gives CDR1 SGHTA, CDR2 FQGNSA. After removal of 0 bases from V and 8 bases from J, the junction contained 7 bases not matched to a gene. Written as DNA, the CDR3 is TGTGCCAGCAGCTTAGCAGGGACAGGGGGCGCTTACGGCTACACCTTC. It codes for CASSLAGTGGAYGYTF.

V gene TRBV6-2 or TRBV6-3 combines with J gene TRBJ1-6; D gene uncertain. This CDR3 has 15 residues. The V gene's germline CDR1 is MNHEY and CDR2 SVGEGT. Trimming cost V 6 bases and J 10 bases, with 19 bases left between them. This CDR3 reads CASSSSPGAVSPLHF. DNA for the CDR3: TGTGCCAGCAGCTCCTCCCCGGGAGCGGTATCACCCCTCCACTTT.

The chain couples TRBV3-1 (or the pseudogene TRBV3-2) to TRBJ1-2; TRBD1 matches at 8 bases. Germline lookup yields CDR1 LGHDT and CDR2 YNNKEL (reference sequence). Losses at the gene ends were 3 bases for V and 4 bases for J; bases not matched to a gene: 10. CDR3 length equals 16 residues. The CDR3 sequence: CASSHDSGDRGYGYTF. CDR3 bases: TGTGCCAGCAGCCATGACAGTGGAGACAGGGGCTATGGCTACACCTTC.

The CDR3 DNA is TGCGCCAGCAGCCCCGGGCAGGGGGTAGAGACCCAGTACTTC. This translates into CASSPGQGVETQYF. This sequence joins TRBV4-3 and TRBJ2-5, with TRBD1 matching over 7 bases. The germline V gene encodes CDR1 LGHNA and CDR2 YSLEER. J gave up 4 bases and V 4 bases, and 6 bases lay outside the gene matches. This CDR3 spans 14 amino acids.

The chain couples TRBV7-2 to TRBJ2-4; maybe TRBD1 (6 bases). CDR3 length: 14 amino acids. Trimming removed 3 bases from V and 2 bases from J, with 8 bases in between. CDR1 is SGHTA and CDR2 is FQGNSA in the germline V gene. Here the CDR3 DNA reads TGTGCCAGCAGCTTTGGACAGACCAAAAACATTCAGTACTTC. Translation: CASSFGQTKNIQYF.

V is TRBV2 and J is TRBJ1-2; 9 nucleotides agree with TRBD1. With 4 bases clipped from V and 1 base from J, the junction kept 10 bases outside the gene matches. Germline lookup yields CDR1 SNHLY and CDR2 FYNNEI. This CDR3 is built from 17 residues. DNA of the CDR3: TGTGCCAGCAGTGTAGAAAGGACAGGGGAACGTAACTATGGCTACACCTTC. Amino acid sequence: CASSVERTGERNYGYTF. The variable domain in full, with the rest retrieved from reference TRBV2 and TRBJ1-2, is EPEVTQTPSHQVTQMGQEVILRCVPISNHLYFYWYRQILGQKVEFLVSFYNNEISEKSEIFDDQFSVERPDGSNFTLKIRSTKLEDSAMYFCASSVERTGERNYGYTFGSGTRLTVV.

The chain employs TRBV5-1 and TRBJ2-3; D perhaps matches TRBD2 (5 bases). V lost 0 bases to trimming and J lost 3 bases, with 11 bases between them. Germline loops: CDR1 SGHRS, CDR2 YFSETQ. This CDR3 contains 15 residues. CDR3 amino acids: CASSLVASITDTQYF. CDR3 coding DNA: TGCGCCAGCAGCTTGGTAGCTAGCATAACAGATACGCAGTATTTT.

This clone was seen just once. The rearrangement uses TRBV2 and TRBJ2-1; 12 positions match TRBD2. The CDR3 is made up of 16 amino acids. Trimming took 5 bases from V and 0 from J; bases not matched to a gene: 2. Looked up from germline, CDR1 is SNHLY and CDR2 is FYNNEI. The CDR3 DNA is TGTGCCAGCAGTAAGACTAGCGGGAGCTCCTACAATGAGCAGTTCTTC. Its protein product is CASSKTSGSSYNEQFF.

The gene calls are TRBV12-3 or TRBV12-4 and TRBJ2-1; 7 bases map to TRBD2. The CDR3 loop spans 13 amino acids. V shed 5 bases, J shed 7 bases, and the junction held 5 bases outside the gene matches. The CDR3 bases are TGTGCCAGCAGTCGCGGGAGCGGGAATGAGCAGTTCTTC. Translation gives CASSRGSGNEQFF.

This chain joins TRBV7-2 and TRBJ2-1; D ambiguous. Germline values: CDR1 SGHTA, CDR2 FQGNSA. V was clipped by 4 bases and J by 3 bases, with 7 bases between them. The CDR3 is 13 residues long. The CDR3 DNA reads TGTGCCAGCAGCTATGACTTCTACAATGAGCAGTTCTTC. Amino acid sequence: CASSYDFYNEQFF.

The chain's CDR3 is CASSQGEGDQPQHF. Here the CDR3 DNA reads TGCGCCAGCAGCCAAGGGGAGGGAGATCAGCCCCAGCATTTT. The V gene is TRBV4-1, the J gene TRBJ1-5; the D is unclear. Germline CDR1 and CDR2: MGHRA and YSYEKL. V lost 1 base and J 5 bases, leaving 9 bases between the germline ends. The CDR3 sequence is 14 residues long.

The chain employs TRBV7-6 and TRBJ2-3, with D perhaps matching TRBD2 (6 bases). CDR3 length: 14 residues. Germline V gives CDR1 SGHVS, CDR2 FNYEAQ. V dropped 3 bases and J dropped 6 bases, with 13 bases sitting between them. CDR3 bases: TGTGCCAGCAGCTTTGGTGGGGGGATGGATACGCAGTATTTT. Its protein is CASSFGGGMDTQYF.

The chain combines TRBV18 with TRBJ2-5, with 7 bases identical to TRBD1. J lost 5 bases, V lost 0 bases, and 15 bases had no gene match. This CDR3 is built from 18 residues. In germline, CDR1 is KGHSH, CDR2 LQKENI. The CDR3 spells CASSPPRERQGDYETQYF. DNA for the CDR3: TGTGCCAGCTCACCACCGAGGGAAAGACAGGGTGATTACGAGACCCAGTACTTC.

The chain links TRBV28 to TRBJ2-3; weak D call: TRBD2 (6 bases). Germline CDR1 is MDHEN and CDR2 is SYDVKM. The CDR3 has 15 residues. V was clipped by 8 bases and J by 2 bases, with 17 bases between them. The CDR3 spells CASPPPGEDTDTQYF. DNA of the CDR3: TGTGCCAGCCCCCCCCCGGGAGAAGACACAGATACGCAGTATTTT. The full variable domain, rest sourced from reference TRBV28 and TRBJ2-3, is DVKVTQSSRYLVKRTGEKVFLECVQDMDHENMFWYRQDPGLGLRLIYFSYDVKMKEKGDIPEGYSVSREKKERFSLILESASTNQTSMYLCASPPPGEDTDTQYFGPGTRLTVL.